This TCR beta chain appears in the sequencing data of a study of T-cell memory formation after mild COVID-19 (dated by TCRdb to about 2021). Background on the whole study: TCR sequence clusters from the two donors were largely donor specific. The cohort was made up of two young adult volunteers, one female and one male, who were previously healthy. Longitudinal TCRalpha and TCRbeta repertoire sequencing tracked T-cell clones expanding and contracting after mild COVID-19 in two donors. The paper as a whole reports these results and caveats: Clones that contracted from day 15 to 85 showed balanced CD4/CD8 phenotypes, whereas a second wave of clones that expanded from day 15 to 37 leaned towards CD4+. The detection of some responding clones in pre-infection memory suggests that pre-existing cross-reactive memory T cells joined the SARS-CoV-2 response. Contracting CD4+ clones were located mainly in the CM and EM memory subsets, whereas CD8+ clones were found to be enriched in EMRA. The second-wave clones that peaked on day 37 were not confirmed to be SARS-CoV-2 specific. The study covered only a couple of mild cases, and larger cohorts including severe cases with pre-infection samples were considered necessary.

Data came from an Illumina NovaSeq 6000. Using 5'RACE with constant-segment primers, TCRalpha and TCRbeta cDNA libraries were constructed, with sample barcodes and unique molecular identifiers added in the process. Trizol reagent was used to extract RNA from every sample. Libraries were amplified in two PCR steps, with a second sample barcode and Illumina TruSeq adapters added in the second step. Sequencing of the libraries was done on an Illumina NovaSeq, producing 2 x 150 bp paired-end reads. Under the source paper's analysis protocol: With migec v1.2.7, reads were demultiplexed and then collapsed into UMI-guided consensus sequences. Using mixcr v2.1.11, the UMI consensuses were aligned to TRA and TRB V and J templates and assembled into clonotypes. Expanded or contracted clonotypes were those called significant by both edgeR and NoisET, with noise models trained on biological replicates. For edgeR calls, the thresholds were a false discovery rate-adjusted p below 0.01 and a log2 fold-change of 1. As an exploratory analysis of dynamics, max-normalized trajectories of the 1000 most abundant clonotypes were examined by PCA with hierarchical clustering. Each responding clone was given a CD4 or CD8 phenotype based on the CD4+ and CD8+ repertoires, which had been sequenced separately. TCRdb's own reprocessing of the public reads used fastp at Q25 and MiXCR and kept productive beta chains. Identical CDR3 proteins give one entry, which carries the most common genes and DNA. The V and J calls reflect TCRdb's pipeline rather than the authors' work. The sample yields 57,000 or so distinct CDR3 sequences; 9% to 9.5% were counted once. The ten largest clones represent around 1.1% of the sample.

Comments on this clonotype: This receptor's antigen is unknown. A clone one base away is much larger, so this may be a read error.

Counted from cysteine to phenylalanine, this CDR3 has 14 amino acids. The retained sequence is limited to the CDR3, 42 bases, with the frame set at the first base. The germline V gene encodes CDR1 MNHEY and CDR2 SVGAGI. PBMCs were isolated by Ficoll-Paque density gradient centrifugation. This chain joins TRBV6-5 to TRBJ2-5, with TRBD2 as a weak D call on 5 bases. The sample comprised PBMCs or a T cell subset sorted from them (not recorded which). The sequence came from a man aged 18 to 29 who had mild COVID-19 (a few samples of this study predate the infection). The sample titles of this study are shuffled in the database, so cell type and time point are left out; the donor was told from shared clones. Here is the DNA: TGTGCCAGCAGTTCGGACTCCTCCTCGGAGACCCAGTGCTTC. Its translation reads: CASSSDSSSETQCF.